This T cell receptor (beta chain) came from a study of blood T cell repertoires in COVID-19. V lost 0 bases, J lost 8 bases, and 11 bases stayed unmatched. The CDR3 is 18 amino acids. CDR1 is LGHDT and CDR2 is YNNKEL in the germline V gene (reference sequence). In the authors' workflow: Amplification from reference gene primers served as the basis for estimated nucleated cell counts. Using immunoSEQ multiplex PCR, the repertoire was profiled, and TCRdb retains in-frame clones only, with some absent. Clone size and V and J calls were adopted from that table, with D and trimming inferred from the DNA. The sample holds 150,000 to 180,000 clones, 80% to 90% seen once.

This chain joins TRBV3-1 (or the pseudogene TRBV3-2) and TRBJ2-3; TRBD2 matches at 13 bases. The sequence was obtained from a woman in her seventies with acute or convalescent COVID-19. The material sequenced was peripheral blood. This CDR3 reads CASSQDLALAGGPRTQYF. As DNA, the CDR3 is TGTGCCAGCAGCCAAGATCTGGCACTAGCGGGGGGGCCTCGTACGCAGTATTTT.